The 5 T cell receptor beta chains reported below all come from one sample, sequenced in a study of early T cells in non-severe SARS-CoV-2 infection. MiXCR, run by TCRdb on the 5' RACE reads, gives a single entry per CDR3 protein. The sample contains 50,000 to 65,000 distinct CDR3 sequences, roughly 7.8% of which appear only once. This material consisted of whole blood, taken at baseline. Receptor source: an adult who was a healthcare worker with PCR-confirmed SARS-CoV-2 infection or an uninfected control (not recorded which).

V is TRBV12-3 or TRBV12-4 and J is TRBJ2-1, with a weak D call TRBD1 (6 bases). V was shortened by 2 bases and J by 6 bases, with 14 bases between the two germline ends. CDR3 size: 15 residues. CDR3 nucleotide sequence: TGTGCCAGCAGTTTACAAGGGGGAATGGGCAATGAGCAGTTCTTC. This sequence encodes CASSLQGGMGNEQFF.

The rearrangement uses TRBV20-1 and TRBJ2-7, with 10 bases fitting TRBD2. The germline gives CDR1 DFQATT, CDR2 SNEGSKA (reference sequence). The CDR3 runs 15 residues. V trimming: 2 bases; J trimming: 0 bases; junction bases outside the gene matches: 4. DNA for the CDR3: TGCAGTGCTAGACCTAGCGGGAGTTACTCCTACGAGCAGTACTTC. Translating gives CSARPSGSYSYEQYF.

This clonotype was seen a handful of times. V usage is TRBV7-2 and J usage is TRBJ2-7; D remains unclear. This CDR3 has 16 residues. Germline V gives CDR1 SGHTA, CDR2 FQGNSA. Trimming left V 2 bases short and J 6 bases short, with 20 bases between. CDR3 amino acids: CASSLTGAPGFSEQYF. In nucleotides, the CDR3 is TGTGCCAGCAGCTTAACGGGCGCCCCTGGGTTCTCCGAGCAGTACTTC.

The V call is TRBV5-4, the J call TRBJ2-7; 9 bases match TRBD1. CDR1 and CDR2 (germline): SGHNT, YYREEE (reference sequence). V gave up 2 bases and J gave up 3 bases; unmatched junction bases: 9. This CDR3 is 16 amino acids long. The CDR3 nucleotides are TGTGCCAGCAGCTTTACCGGGACAGGGTTTAGCTACGAGCAGTACTTC. Protein product: CASSFTGTGFSYEQYF.

This clonotype was detected ten times or more. This chain joins TRBV6-1 and TRBJ1-5; perhaps TRBD1 as D (5 bases). The CDR3 runs to 13 residues. Per germline, CDR1 MNHNS and CDR2 SASEGT. V was clipped by 7 bases and J by 9 bases, with 16 bases between them. CDR3 residues: CASMGGATGPQHF. The DNA for the CDR3 is TGTGCCAGCATGGGGGGAGCAACCGGGCCCCAGCATTTT.